Below are 25 T cell receptor beta chains sequenced from a single sample in a study of Ad26.COV2.S vaccination and SARS-CoV-2 variants. Treatment: 15 to 20 received Ad26.COV2.S at low or high dose, single or two shots; 5 received placebo; per-sample allocation not given. Collection of samples fell on day 63 after the first vaccine or placebo injection. Method: immunoSEQ multiplex PCR; TCRdb's copy keeps in-frame clones and lacks some. The sample shows about 350,000 clones, roughly 91% of them seen only once. Sequenced material: peripheral blood, taken in a trial of Ad26.COV2.S vaccine versus placebo. These receptors were collected from a person aged 18-60 years who received the Ad26.COV2.S COVID-19 vaccine or a placebo.

The V and J genes are TRBV7-9 and TRBJ1-2, with D perhaps TRBD1 (6 bases). V lost 3 bases and J lost 2, with 10 bases in between. The CDR3 loop spans 14 amino acids. CDR1 is SEHNR, CDR2 FQNEAQ, per germline (reference sequence). In DNA form, the CDR3 reads TGTGCCAGCAGCTTGGGGGCCGAAAACTATGGCTACACCTTC. Translation gives CASSLGAENYGYTF.

CDR3 sequence reads: CASSLRSGWQTQYF. CDR3 DNA: TGTGCCAGCAGCTTACGCTCAGGGTGGCAGACCCAGTACTTC. This chain joins TRBV5-6 and TRBJ2-5; D may be TRBD1 (5 bases). Germline CDR1 is SGHDT and CDR2 is YYEEEE. The CDR3 covers 14 residues. V lost 2 bases, J lost 6 bases, and 14 bases lay in between.

The gene calls are TRBV7-2 and TRBJ1-2; 7 bases map to TRBD1. This CDR3 has 14 residues. The V gene end was trimmed by 3 bases and the J gene end by 4 bases; junction bases not matched to a gene: 5. Germline V gives CDR1 SGHTA, CDR2 FQGNSA. In DNA, the CDR3 is TGTGCCAGCAGCTTGAACAGGGGTGCCTATGGCTACACCTTC. Translated: CASSLNRGAYGYTF.

The CDR3 sequence: CSAGTGRYNEQFF. The CDR3 nucleotides read TGCAGCGCGGGGACAGGGCGATACAATGAGCAGTTCTTC. This chain joins TRBV29-1 and TRBJ2-1; TRBD1 matches 9 bases. CDR3 length: 13 amino acids. Germline V gene lookup returns CDR1 SQVTM and CDR2 ANQGSEA. Losses at the gene ends were 7 bases for V and 4 bases for J; bases not matched to a gene: 5.

This chain connects TRBV18 to TRBJ1-2, with unresolved D. This CDR3 spans 14 amino acids. The germline V gene has CDR1 KGHSH and CDR2 LQKENI. V dropped 2 bases and J dropped 8 bases, with 15 bases sitting between them. This chain's CDR3 is CASSPTRDLGGYTF. The CDR3 nucleotides read TGTGCCAGCTCACCAACTCGAGACCTGGGGGGCTACACCTTC.

The chain employs TRBV6-5 and TRBJ1-2; tentatively, D is TRBD1 (5 bases). The germline gives CDR1 MNHEY, CDR2 SVGAGI. CDR3 length: 12 amino acids. Trimming removed 8 bases at V and 12 bases at J, with 19 bases between. The CDR3 sequence: CASHTGLGGNTF. The CDR3 nucleotides are TGTGCCAGCCACACAGGCCTGGGGGGGAACACCTTC.

The chain recombines TRBV5-1 with TRBJ2-2, with 10 positions matching TRBD1. This CDR3 comprises 17 residues. Germline trimming cut 0 bases from V and 5 bases from J; bases unmatched to any gene: 7. Germline V gene data show CDR1 as SGHRS and CDR2 as YFSETQ. CDR3 bases: TGCGCCAGCAGCTTGGGGACAGGGGGTTTCGAAACCGGGGAGCTGTTTTTT. Translated: CASSLGTGGFETGELFF.

This chain joins TRBV11-3 and TRBJ2-2; 9 nucleotides line up with TRBD1. The V segment lost 6 bases and the J segment 6 bases; nucleotides outside the gene matches: 8. The length of the CDR3 is 15 residues. Germline V gene sequence: CDR1 SGHNT, CDR2 YENEEA. The CDR3 protein is CASSSRDREAGELFF. The CDR3 DNA reads TGTGCCAGCAGTTCCCGGGACAGGGAGGCCGGGGAGCTGTTTTTT. Based on the CDR3 plus reference TRBV11-3 and TRBJ2-2, the full variable domain is EAGVVQSPRYKIIEKKQPVAFWCNPISGHNTLYWYLQNLGQGPELLIRYENEEAVDDSQLPKDRFSAERLKGVDSTLKIQPAELGDSAVYLCASSSRDREAGELFFGEGSRLTVL.

V and J are TRBV15 and TRBJ1-1, with 8 bases identical to TRBD1. V dropped 0 bases and J dropped 11; count of bases not matched to a gene: 11. Germline assignment: CDR1 LNHNV and CDR2 YYDKDF (reference sequence). The CDR3 loop spans 15 amino acids. The CDR3 loop is CATSRDPDRGYKAFF. The CDR3 nucleotides read TGTGCCACCAGCAGAGATCCAGACAGGGGATACAAGGCTTTCTTT.

This chain connects TRBV27 to TRBJ1-1, with D hard to call. CDR3 length: 11 residues. V lost 6 bases to trimming and J lost 5 bases, with 7 bases between them. Germline CDR1 MNHEY, CDR2 SMNVEV (reference sequence). CDR3 sequence reads: CASSLGTEAFF. The CDR3 bases are TGTGCCAGCAGCTTAGGAACTGAAGCTTTCTTT.

The chain has TRBV9 and TRBJ1-1, with TRBD1 matching over 10 bases. Germline-derived CDR1 and CDR2 are SGDLS and YYNGEE. CDR3 size: 16 residues. With V trimmed by 4 bases and J by 4 bases, 10 bases remained unmatched. The CDR3 loop is CASSPGQGDGGTEAFF. CDR3 DNA sequence: TGTGCCAGCAGCCCAGGACAGGGGGATGGAGGCACTGAAGCTTTCTTT.

The genes are TRBV6-5 and TRBJ1-2; D is unclear. The germline gives CDR1 MNHEY, CDR2 SVGAGI. Between the trimmed V and J ends, which lost 10 bases and 0 bases, there was a span of 12 bases. This CDR3 is built from 13 residues. The CDR3 nucleotides are TGTGCCACCCTCTATCTACCTAACTATGGCTACACCTTC. Translating gives CATLYLPNYGYTF.

The gene calls are TRBV7-2 and TRBJ2-2; D remains unclear. The CDR3 consists of 14 residues. V was cut by 4 bases and J by 2 bases, with 8 bases left in between. The germline CDR1 and CDR2 sequences are SGHTA and FQGNSA. CDR3 nucleotide sequence: TGTGCCAGCAGCTCCACATTTAACACCGGGGAGCTGTTTTTT. Translation gives CASSSTFNTGELFF.

J is TRBJ1-5 and V is TRBV9; maybe TRBD1 (5 bases). This CDR3 comprises 14 residues. Trimming removed 4 bases from V and 8 bases from J, with 16 bases in between. Looked up from germline, CDR1 is SGDLS and CDR2 is YYNGEE. CDR3 protein: CASSPDSSIEPQHF. CDR3 nucleotide sequence: TGTGCCAGCAGCCCAGACAGTTCGATTGAGCCCCAGCATTTT.

The rearrangement links TRBV4-3 to TRBJ1-1; D not certain. Germline V lookup: CDR1 LGHNA, CDR2 YSLEER. This CDR3 comprises 15 residues. V lost 3 bases and J 0 bases, leaving 11 bases between the germline ends. As DNA, the CDR3 is TGCGCCAGCAGCCAGAGTGGACGTCTGAACACTGAAGCTTTCTTT. This sequence encodes CASSQSGRLNTEAFF.

This chain links TRBV5-6 with TRBJ1-6; 12 bases align to TRBD1. The CDR3 contains 17 residues. The germline gives CDR1 SGHDT, CDR2 YYEEEE. The J segment lost 4 bases and the V segment lost 2 bases, leaving 4 bases of the junction unmatched. The CDR3 coding sequence is TGTGCCAGCAGCTTAGGGACAGGGGGCGCATATAATTCACCCCTCCACTTT. It yields the protein CASSLGTGGAYNSPLHF.

This chain joins TRBV28 and TRBJ1-5; D unresolved. This CDR3 comprises 16 residues. Between the trimmed V and J ends, which lost 6 bases and 0 bases, there was a span of 15 bases. Germline V gives CDR1 MDHEN, CDR2 SYDVKM. For the CDR3, the DNA is TGTGCCAGCAGGGGGTCTGGGGTCGGTAGCAATCAGCCCCAGCATTTT. This gives the protein CASRGSGVGSNQPQHF.

This chain joins TRBV2 and TRBJ1-5; no reliable D call. Trimming removed 6 bases at V and 13 bases at J, with 16 bases between. Germline CDR1 reads SNHLY; CDR2 reads FYNNEI. The CDR3 length is 12 residues. CDR3 in DNA: TGTGCCAGCAGCGAACAACCCCGGACGCAGCATTTT. Its translation: CASSEQPRTQHF.

CDR3 protein: CATSTPAEGHNEQFF. CDR3 in DNA: TGTGCCACCAGCACCCCGGCGGAAGGGCACAATGAGCAGTTCTTC. V gene TRBV15 combines with J gene TRBJ2-1; D gene unclear. The CDR3 loop spans 15 amino acids. Germline V gives CDR1 LNHNV, CDR2 YYDKDF (reference sequence). The V gene lost 4 bases and the J gene lost 5 bases, with 15 bases spanning the gap.

This clone was observed a single time. V and J are TRBV7-2 and TRBJ1-1; D is ambiguous. The ends were cut back, 7 bases at V and 0 bases at J, with 9 bases in the middle. This CDR3 contains 13 residues. Looked up from germline, CDR1 is SGHTA and CDR2 is FQGNSA. The CDR3 sequence: CASKQSLNTEAFF. The CDR3 DNA reads as TGTGCCAGCAAGCAGAGTTTGAACACTGAAGCTTTCTTT.

The V and J genes are TRBV4-2 and TRBJ2-4; tentative D call: TRBD1 (5 bases). The CDR3 has 17 residues. The germline V gene encodes CDR1 LGHNA and CDR2 YNFKEQ. The germline V and J ends were trimmed by 0 bases and 2 bases, with 14 bases remaining between them. The CDR3 here is CASSQDSNRFTKNIQYF. The CDR3 coding sequence is TGTGCCAGCAGCCAAGATAGTAACAGGTTCACCAAAAACATTCAGTACTTC.

The V and J genes are TRBV7-2 and TRBJ2-5; D is possibly TRBD2 (7 bases). Looked up from germline, CDR1 is SGHTA and CDR2 is FQGNSA. This CDR3 region has 17 residues. V lost 5 bases, J lost 2 bases, and 21 bases lay in between. The CDR3 here is CASSQEGGRKQQETQYF. CDR3 bases: TGTGCCAGCAGCCAGGAGGGGGGGAGAAAGCAACAAGAGACCCAGTACTTC.

V gene TRBV11-2 combines with J gene TRBJ2-5; tentatively, D is TRBD2 (5 bases). The germline V gene encodes CDR1 SGHAT and CDR2 FQNNGV. The CDR3 length is 13 residues. V lost 4 bases, J lost 5 bases, and 11 bases lay in between. This chain's CDR3 is CASSSLTGETQYF. The DNA of the CDR3 is TGTGCCAGCAGCTCTCTAACGGGGGAGACCCAGTACTTC.

The chain uses TRBV10-1 and TRBJ2-7, with 7 positions matching TRBD1. This CDR3 has 19 residues. The germline V gene encodes CDR1 WNHNN and CDR2 SYGVQD (reference sequence). V was pared by 8 bases and J by 3 bases, with 25 bases of the junction left unmatched. The CDR3 loop is CASFLSTVTGPFCFYEQYF. The CDR3 DNA reads TGCGCCAGCTTTTTATCTACAGTGACAGGGCCCTTTTGCTTCTACGAGCAGTACTTC.

The V call is TRBV19, the J call TRBJ1-5; D gene uncertain. The CDR3 runs 15 residues. The V end lost 0 bases, the J end lost 6 bases, and 12 bases lay between the germline ends. Germline lookup yields CDR1 LNHDA and CDR2 SQIVND (reference sequence). The CDR3 region is CASSIEARVTQPQHF. The DNA for the CDR3 is TGTGCCAGTAGTATAGAGGCCCGGGTAACTCAGCCCCAGCATTTT.